This entry lists 20 T cell receptor beta chains sequenced from one sample in a study of blood T cell repertoires in COVID-19. The table came from immunoSEQ multiplex PCR; TCRdb's copy has only in-frame clones and leaves some out. This table has approximately 280,000 clones, 75% to 90% appearing once. Sequencing was performed on peripheral blood. These receptors came from a woman in her sixties or seventies with acute or convalescent COVID-19.

The chain joins TRBV5-1 to TRBJ2-1; D is unresolved. V lost 0 bases and J lost 0, with 7 bases in between. The germline V gene encodes CDR1 SGHRS and CDR2 YFSETQ. This CDR3 is 15 amino acids long. This chain's CDR3 is CASSLGRSSYNEQFF. The CDR3 region has the DNA TGCGCCAGCAGCTTGGGCCGGAGCTCCTACAATGAGCAGTTCTTC.

The genes are TRBV12-3 or TRBV12-4 and TRBJ1-2, with D unclear. Trimming pared 5 bases from V and 9 bases from J, leaving 16 bases between. The CDR3 runs 13 residues. The CDR3 region has the DNA TGTGCCAGCAGTCCCCAAAGGCCGCGGCGCTACACCTTC. It encodes CASSPQRPRRYTF.

The J gene is TRBJ2-7, the V gene TRBV2; 12 positions agree with TRBD1. J gave up 7 bases and V 4 bases, and 8 bases lay outside the gene matches. The CDR3 has 15 residues. The germline gives CDR1 SNHLY, CDR2 FYNNEI. The DNA for the CDR3 is TGTGCCAGCAGTGCCGGGACAGGGGGCTCTTGGGAGCAGTACTTC. Amino acid sequence: CASSAGTGGSWEQYF.

This sequence joins TRBV5-1 and TRBJ2-7; 8 nucleotides agree with TRBD2. Germline V gene lookup returns CDR1 SGHRS and CDR2 YFSETQ. The CDR3 has 14 amino acids. Losses at the gene ends were 0 bases for V and 4 bases for J; bases not matched to a gene: 3. In DNA, the CDR3 is TGCGCCAGCAGCTTGGCGGGAGGGCCGTACGAGCAGTACTTC. It encodes CASSLAGGPYEQYF. The variable domain in full, with the rest retrieved from reference TRBV5-1 and TRBJ2-7, is KAGVTQTPRYLIKTRGQQVTLSCSPISGHRSVSWYQQTPGQGLQFLFEYFSETQRNKGNFPGRFSGRQFSNSRSEMNVSTLELGDSALYLCASSLAGGPYEQYFGPGTRLTVT.

On this clone itself: This same CDR3 is encoded by further DNA sequences in the sample. V usage is TRBV5-1 and J usage is TRBJ1-2; 8 bases line up with TRBD1. Germline CDR1 and CDR2: SGHRS and YFSETQ. The V segment lost 4 bases and the J segment 2 bases; nucleotides outside the gene matches: 4. CDR3 length: 14 amino acids. The CDR3 DNA sequence: TGCGCCAGCAGCGCCGGACAGGGAAACTATGGCTACACCTTC. It codes for CASSAGQGNYGYTF.

The chain links TRBV28 to TRBJ2-5, with TRBD2 matching 7 bases. The V segment lost 2 bases and the J segment 5 bases; nucleotides outside the gene matches: 11. Germline V CDR1 and CDR2: MDHEN, SYDVKM. The length of the CDR3 is 16 residues. CDR3 region: CASSLRRGSFGETQYF. The CDR3 DNA follows: TGTGCCAGCAGTTTACGGCGGGGGTCCTTTGGGGAGACCCAGTACTTC.

This rearrangement joins TRBV7-8 to TRBJ1-2; 7 bases align to TRBD1. Germline assignment: CDR1 SGHVS and CDR2 FQNEAQ. The CDR3 sequence is 18 residues long. J gave up 2 bases and V 5 bases, and 17 bases lay outside the gene matches. The CDR3 is CASSPRARGLRLNYGYTF. CDR3 bases: TGTGCCAGCAGCCCCCGCGCAAGGGGGCTACGACTCAACTATGGCTACACCTTC.

The chain couples TRBV29-1 to TRBJ2-7, with 8 positions matching TRBD1. This CDR3 comprises 16 residues. CDR1 SQVTM and CDR2 ANQGSEA come from the germline V gene. V dropped 6 bases and J dropped 8; count of bases not matched to a gene: 21. The CDR3 coding sequence is TGCAGCGTGGAATCCAGGGGGCGCGCTGGGGCCCCCCAGCAGTACTTC. It encodes CSVESRGRAGAPQQYF.

The CDR3 DNA reads as TGTGCCAGCAGTTTCTCGACTAGCGGATCCACAGATACGCAGTATTTT. It specifies CASSFSTSGSTDTQYF. J is TRBJ2-3 and V is TRBV6-2 or TRBV6-3; 9 bases agree with TRBD2. This CDR3 is 16 amino acids long. J was trimmed by 2 bases and V by 4 bases; bases with no gene match: 7. Germline V gene lookup returns CDR1 MNHEY and CDR2 SVGEGT.

This chain links TRBV5-1 with TRBJ2-1; 12 bases agree with TRBD2. V dropped 3 bases and J dropped 8; count of bases not matched to a gene: 9. The germline gives CDR1 SGHRS, CDR2 YFSETQ. This CDR3 spans 16 amino acids. CDR3 sequence (DNA): TGCGCCAGCAGCTCGCTACTAGCGGGGGGCTCGGATGAGCAGTTCTTC. It specifies CASSSLLAGGSDEQFF. Using reference TRBV5-1 and TRBJ2-1 for the parts outside the CDR3, the full variable domain is KAGVTQTPRYLIKTRGQQVTLSCSPISGHRSVSWYQQTPGQGLQFLFEYFSETQRNKGNFPGRFSGRQFSNSRSEMNVSTLELGDSALYLCASSSLLAGGSDEQFFGPGTRLTVL.

This sequence joins TRBV5-6 and TRBJ2-1; 10 bases align to TRBD2. CDR1 is SGHDT, CDR2 YYEEEE, per germline. This CDR3 has 14 amino acids. After removal of 2 bases from V and 7 bases from J, the junction contained 3 bases not matched to a gene. In DNA, the CDR3 is TGTGCCAGCAGCTTTAGCGGGGGGTGGAATGAGCAGTTCTTC. Residues: CASSFSGGWNEQFF.

This chain links TRBV30 with TRBJ2-1; 13 bases fit TRBD2. Germline trimming cut 0 bases from V and 9 bases from J; bases unmatched to any gene: 5. The CDR3 runs to 15 residues. Germline V gene data show CDR1 as GTSNPN and CDR2 as SVGIG (reference sequence). The CDR3 loop reads CAWSVWTSGSFEQFF. The CDR3 nucleotides read TGTGCCTGGAGTGTATGGACTAGCGGGAGTTTTGAGCAGTTCTTC.

This clone was counted once. V and J are TRBV19 and TRBJ1-1; 11 positions match TRBD1. Germline-derived CDR1 and CDR2 are LNHDA and SQIVND (reference sequence). The CDR3 consists of 13 residues. After removal of 6 bases from V and 3 bases from J, the junction contained 0 bases not matched to a gene. CDR3 amino acids: CASRGQGDTEAFF. CDR3 DNA sequence: TGTGCCAGTAGGGGACAGGGGGACACTGAAGCTTTCTTT.

The rearrangement links TRBV6-5 to TRBJ1-4; D remains ambiguous. This CDR3 is built from 14 residues. Germline V gene data show CDR1 as MNHEY and CDR2 as SVGAGI. V was cut by 6 bases and J by 0 bases, with 8 bases left in between. CDR3 nucleotide sequence: TGTGCCAGCAGGCGGGAATCAACTAATGAAAAACTGTTTTTT. Residues: CASRRESTNEKLFF.

The genes are TRBV7-9 and TRBJ2-1; 9 bases are shared with TRBD1. The CDR3 length is 15 residues. The germline V gene has CDR1 SEHNR and CDR2 FQNEAQ (reference sequence). The V gene end was trimmed by 5 bases and the J gene end by 6 bases; junction bases not matched to a gene: 8. CDR3 region: CASSIRDRDVNEQFF. The CDR3 DNA follows: TGTGCCAGCAGCATCCGGGACAGGGATGTCAATGAGCAGTTCTTC.

V is TRBV7-2 and J is TRBJ1-3; the match to TRBD1 covers 8 bases. Germline-derived CDR1 and CDR2 are SGHTA and FQGNSA. The CDR3 sequence is 15 residues long. J was trimmed by 2 bases and V by 0 bases; bases with no gene match: 0. The chain's CDR3 is CASSLAGQAGNTIYF. The CDR3 bases are TGTGCCAGCAGCTTAGCGGGACAGGCTGGAAACACCATATATTTT.

The chain recombines TRBV27 with TRBJ2-1, with 10 bases lining up with TRBD2. This CDR3 contains 13 residues. Germline CDR1 MNHEY, CDR2 SMNVEV (reference sequence). V gave up 7 bases and J gave up 7 bases; unmatched junction bases: 4. CDR3 nucleotide sequence: TGTGCCAGCACCCTAGCGGGAGATAATGAGCAGTTCTTC. Translating it yields CASTLAGDNEQFF.

The CDR3 spells CASSNRDNYEQYF. The CDR3 DNA reads as TGTGCCAGCAGCAATCGGGACAACTACGAGCAGTACTTC. The rearrangement links TRBV21-1 to TRBJ2-7; the DNA was not used to check the table's D call, TRBD1. TRBV21-1 is a pseudogene. CDR3 length: 13 residues.

CDR3 sequence: CASSAMSGNANEKLFF. CDR3 nucleotides: TGTGCCAGCAGCGCTATGTCAGGGAACGCTAATGAAAAACTGTTTTTT. V is TRBV7-2 and J is TRBJ1-4, with D possibly being TRBD1 (5 bases). The V gene lost 5 bases and the J gene lost 3 bases, with 16 bases spanning the gap. Germline-derived CDR1 and CDR2 are SGHTA and FQGNSA. The CDR3 contains 16 residues.

The chain carries TRBV19 and TRBJ1-4; D call uncertain. CDR3 length: 15 amino acids. The V end was cut by 9 bases, the J end by 4 bases, with 18 bases between. Germline CDR1 is LNHDA and CDR2 is SQIVND (reference sequence). CDR3 nucleotides: TGTGCCAGCCTGCGGCGGGGTCAGGATAATGAAAAACTGTTTTTT. Translated, it gives CASLRRGQDNEKLFF.